These 21 T cell receptor beta chains came from one sample sequenced in a study of control samples from healthy donors and cancer patients. The assay was immunoSEQ multiplex PCR, and TCRdb's table has in-frame clones only and misses some. Found here are tens of thousands of clones, around four fifths of them singletons; the top ten hold around 50%. The sample consisted of blood. Source of these receptors: a man between 60 and 75 years old in good health.

The chain employs TRBV18 and TRBJ1-1, with unresolved D. This CDR3 region has 14 residues. CDR1 KGHSH and CDR2 LQKENI come from the germline V gene. V lost 4 bases to trimming and J lost 4 bases, with 13 bases between them. CDR3 DNA: TGTGCCAGCTCACAACTGGGCCAAGGCACTGAAGCTTTCTTT. This encodes CASSQLGQGTEAFF.

This clone showed up just once. The chain couples TRBV15 to TRBJ2-1, with 10 bases identical to TRBD2. This CDR3 contains 14 residues. V trimming: 8 bases; J trimming: 7 bases; junction bases outside the gene matches: 8. Germline V gives CDR1 LNHNV, CDR2 YYDKDF (reference sequence). CDR3 in DNA: TGTGCCACCTCCCAGCGGGGGGGTCGTAATGAGCAGTTCTTC. Its translation: CATSQRGGRNEQFF.

CDR3 loop: CASSLGKTPSNQPQHF. Here the CDR3 DNA reads TGTGCCAGCAGCCTAGGGAAGACCCCAAGCAATCAGCCCCAGCATTTT. The V call is TRBV21-1, the J call TRBJ1-5. TRBV21-1 represents a pseudogene. CDR3 length: 16 amino acids.

The genes are TRBV5-4 and TRBJ2-3; 12 nucleotides match TRBD2. The V gene end was trimmed by 3 bases and the J gene end by 0 bases; junction bases not matched to a gene: 2. Germline V gene sequence: CDR1 SGHNT, CDR2 YYREEE (reference sequence). The CDR3 is 16 amino acids. CDR3 residues: CASSSGLAGSTDTQYF. CDR3 sequence (DNA): TGTGCCAGCAGCTCTGGACTAGCGGGGAGCACAGATACGCAGTATTTT. Full variable domain (outside the CDR3, taken from reference TRBV5-4 and TRBJ2-3): ETGVTQSPTHLIKTRGQQVTLRCSSQSGHNTVSWYQQALGQGPQFIFQYYREEENGRGNFPPRFSGLQFPNYSSELNVNALELDDSALYLCASSSGLAGSTDTQYFGPGTRLTVL.

The rearrangement links TRBV5-1 to TRBJ2-7; 8 positions agree with TRBD2. The germline V gene encodes CDR1 SGHRS and CDR2 YFSETQ. Trimming at V came to 4 bases and at J to 6 bases, leaving 9 bases not matched to a gene. The CDR3 covers 14 residues. CDR3 amino acids: CASSLTGGVREQYF. In DNA form, the CDR3 reads TGCGCCAGCAGCCTTACCGGGGGGGTTCGCGAGCAGTACTTC.

This clone was seen only once. The chain has TRBV2 and TRBJ2-5, with TRBD2 matching over 7 bases. Trimming at V came to 6 bases and at J to 3 bases, leaving 13 bases not matched to a gene. CDR1 SNHLY and CDR2 FYNNEI come from the germline V gene. The CDR3 sequence is 16 residues long. Here the CDR3 DNA reads TGTGCCAGCAGCCGGGGGAGCGGGGCCACTGAAGAGACCCAGTACTTC. It codes for CASSRGSGATEETQYF.

The V gene is TRBV5-1, the J gene TRBJ1-1; unclear D gene. CDR1 is SGHRS and CDR2 is YFSETQ in the germline V gene. CDR3 length: 18 amino acids. V was cut by 0 bases and J by 2 bases, with 20 bases left in between. In DNA, the CDR3 is TGCGCCAGCAGCTTGGGTTACCGCGGAGGGTCCTTAAACACTGAAGCTTTCTTT. It yields the protein CASSLGYRGGSLNTEAFF.

The chain recombines TRBV5-6 with TRBJ1-4; 7 bases are a match to TRBD1. V trimming: 0 bases; J trimming: 8 bases; junction bases outside the gene matches: 4. This CDR3 has 14 amino acids. Germline V lookup: CDR1 SGHDT, CDR2 YYEEEE. This chain's CDR3 is CASSLGRGREKLFF. DNA for the CDR3: TGTGCCAGCAGCTTGGGAAGGGGGCGAGAAAAACTGTTTTTT.

The chain uses TRBV3-1 (or the pseudogene TRBV3-2) and TRBJ1-3; D uncertain. In germline, CDR1 is LGHDT, CDR2 YNNKEL (reference sequence). Trimming pared 1 base from V and 4 bases from J, leaving 14 bases between. The CDR3 sequence is 16 residues long. CDR3 sequence: CASSQVQGGSGNTIYF. The CDR3 nucleotides are TGTGCCAGCAGCCAAGTTCAAGGAGGCTCGGGAAACACCATATATTTT.

This sequence joins TRBV24-1 and TRBJ1-5, with D tentatively TRBD1 (6 bases). Trimming took off 1 base at V and 2 bases at J, with 11 bases between the two ends. From germline, CDR1 is KGHDR and CDR2 SFDVKD. The CDR3 has 16 amino acids. The CDR3 sequence is CATSDLAGARNQPQHF. Written as DNA, the CDR3 is TGTGCCACCAGTGATTTAGCGGGGGCCCGCAATCAGCCCCAGCATTTT.

The rearrangement links TRBV5-1 to TRBJ1-6; no firm D call. Per the germline V gene, CDR1 is SGHRS and CDR2 is YFSETQ. V was trimmed by 5 bases and J by 5 bases, leaving 8 bases between them. CDR3 length: 13 residues. The CDR3 DNA follows: TGCGCCAGCAGGTTAGAAAATAATTCACCCCTCCACTTT. This gives the protein CASRLENNSPLHF. Full variable domain (rest looked up from reference TRBV5-1 and TRBJ1-6): KAGVTQTPRYLIKTRGQQVTLSCSPISGHRSVSWYQQTPGQGLQFLFEYFSETQRNKGNFPGRFSGRQFSNSRSEMNVSTLELGDSALYLCASRLENNSPLHFGNGTRLTVT.

This chain connects TRBV2 to TRBJ1-3, with D maybe TRBD1 (6 bases). Germline V gene sequence: CDR1 SNHLY, CDR2 FYNNEI. The CDR3 has 15 amino acids. V lost 5 bases to trimming and J lost 2 bases, with 13 bases between them. CDR3 coding DNA: TGTGCCAGCAGTAGACAGGTGGGACCTGGAAACACCATATATTTT. Its translation is CASSRQVGPGNTIYF.

The V call is TRBV11-2, the J call TRBJ1-1; 8 bases map to TRBD1. CDR3 size: 16 residues. Germline lookup yields CDR1 SGHAT and CDR2 FQNNGV. With V trimmed by 8 bases and J by 1 base, 12 bases remained unmatched. The CDR3 region is CASLRAGGAGNTEAFF. Here the CDR3 DNA reads TGTGCCAGCCTTAGGGCAGGGGGCGCTGGGAACACTGAAGCTTTCTTT.

This clone occurred a few times. This rearrangement joins TRBV6-6 to TRBJ1-5, with TRBD1 matching 9 bases. J was trimmed by 6 bases and V by 0 bases; bases with no gene match: 6. Germline V lookup: CDR1 MNHNY, CDR2 SVGAGI (reference sequence). This CDR3 contains 16 residues. In DNA form, the CDR3 reads TGTGCCAGCAGTTACTCGAGGACAGGGGTTGGTCAGCCCCAGCATTTT. Translating gives CASSYSRTGVGQPQHF.

The rearrangement joins TRBV4-1 to TRBJ1-3; D is undetermined. Between the trimmed V and J ends, which lost 1 base and 1 base, there was a span of 2 bases. Germline V lookup: CDR1 MGHRA, CDR2 YSYEKL. The CDR3 has 13 residues. The CDR3 DNA follows: TGCGCCAGCAGCCAAGTATCTGGAAACACCATATATTTT. Amino acids: CASSQVSGNTIYF.

The V call is TRBV18, the J call TRBJ1-4, with D uncertain. This CDR3 region has 14 residues. Germline-derived CDR1 and CDR2 are KGHSH and LQKENI. V lost 3 bases and J 5 bases, leaving 10 bases between the germline ends. Here the CDR3 reads CASSPPGENEKLFF. CDR3 bases: TGTGCCAGCTCACCCCCCGGGGAAAATGAAAAACTGTTTTTT.

This clone was observed once. V is TRBV27 and J is TRBJ1-3; weak D call: TRBD1 (6 bases). The CDR3 is 15 residues long. Between the trimmed V and J ends, which lost 6 bases and 0 bases, there was a span of 12 bases. CDR1 is MNHEY and CDR2 is SMNVEV in the germline V gene (reference sequence). The CDR3 DNA reads TGTGCCAGCAGACTAGACAGGAGCTCTGGAAACACCATATATTTT. Its protein product is CASRLDRSSGNTIYF.

The CDR3, as DNA: TGTGCCATCAGTGAGCTAAGTACTGAAGCTTTCTTT. Translated: CAISELSTEAFF. V and J are TRBV10-3 and TRBJ1-1; no clear D. The CDR3 sequence is 12 residues long. Germline CDR1 is ENHRY and CDR2 is SYGVKD. The ends were cut back, 2 bases at V and 5 bases at J, with 6 bases in the middle.

The table lists this clone with a count of one. The chain couples TRBV5-6 to TRBJ2-5; D might be TRBD2 (6 bases). V gave up 1 base and J gave up 4 bases, with 14 bases separating them. The length of the CDR3 is 15 residues. The germline gives CDR1 SGHDT, CDR2 YYEEEE. This CDR3 reads CASSLIGGRGETQYF. CDR3 DNA: TGTGCCAGCAGCTTGATCGGGGGAAGGGGAGAGACCCAGTACTTC.

This clone was observed a single time. The chain has TRBV27 and TRBJ1-1; 11 nucleotides align to TRBD1. Germline V gives CDR1 MNHEY, CDR2 SMNVEV (reference sequence). V lost 4 bases, J lost 5 bases, and 0 bases stayed unmatched. The CDR3 has 13 residues. CDR3 in DNA: TGTGCCAGCAGTTGGGACAGGGGGACTGAAGCTTTCTTT. Amino acid sequence: CASSWDRGTEAFF.

The chain has TRBV2 and TRBJ1-5; no clear D. Germline CDR1 and CDR2: SNHLY and FYNNEI. This CDR3 is built from 13 residues. Trimming pared 7 bases from V and 8 bases from J, leaving 15 bases between. CDR3 sequence reads: CASTRTPQEPQHF. CDR3 sequence (DNA): TGTGCCAGCACCAGGACCCCCCAAGAGCCCCAGCATTTT.